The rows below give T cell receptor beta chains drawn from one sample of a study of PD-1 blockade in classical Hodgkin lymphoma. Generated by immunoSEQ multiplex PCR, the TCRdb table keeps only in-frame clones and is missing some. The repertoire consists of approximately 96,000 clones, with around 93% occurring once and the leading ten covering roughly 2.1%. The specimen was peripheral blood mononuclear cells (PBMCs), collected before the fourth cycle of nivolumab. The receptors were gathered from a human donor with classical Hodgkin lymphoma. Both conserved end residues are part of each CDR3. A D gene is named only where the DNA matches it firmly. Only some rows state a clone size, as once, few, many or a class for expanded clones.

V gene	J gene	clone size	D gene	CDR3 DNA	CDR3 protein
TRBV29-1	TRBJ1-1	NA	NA	TGCAGCGTTGAAGATCGTCGGGAAATGGGAGCTTTCTTT	CSVEDRREMGAFF
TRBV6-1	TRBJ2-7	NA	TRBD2	TGTGCCAGCAGGGATAGCGGGAGGGTCCACGAGCAGTACTTC	CASRDSGRVHEQYF
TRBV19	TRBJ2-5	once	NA	TGTGCCAGTAGTATGGTGGGGGCAGAGACCCAGTACTTC	CASSMVGAETQYF
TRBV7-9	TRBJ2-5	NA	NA	TGTGCCAGCAGCTTGGATTTGGTTCAAGAGACCCAGTACTTC	CASSLDLVQETQYF
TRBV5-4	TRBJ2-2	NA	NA	TGTGCCAGCAGCTTTAGTTTCGAGGAGCTGTTTTTT	CASSFSFEELFF
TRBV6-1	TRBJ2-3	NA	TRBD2	TGTGCCAGCAGTGAGAGGACTAGCGGGAGATCAACAGATACGCAGTATTTT	CASSERTSGRSTDTQYF
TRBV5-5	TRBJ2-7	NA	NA	TGTGCCAGCAGCTTGGAACAGGGACCCTACGAGCAGTACTTC	CASSLEQGPYEQYF
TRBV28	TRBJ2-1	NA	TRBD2	TGTGCCAGCAGGGGGTACAACCGGGAGGCCGTCTACAATGAGCAGTTCTTC	CASRGYNREAVYNEQFF
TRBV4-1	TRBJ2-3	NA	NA	TGCGCCAGCAGCCAAGGACAGAAACACACAGATACGCAGTATTTT	CASSQGQKHTDTQYF
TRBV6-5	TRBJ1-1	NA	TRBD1	TGTGCCAGCAGTTACTTACAGGGGAGCACTGAAGCTTTCTTT	CASSYLQGSTEAFF
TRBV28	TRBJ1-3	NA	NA	TGTGCCAGCAGTCCCCTTAGGGGAGGATACACCATATATTTT	CASSPLRGGYTIYF
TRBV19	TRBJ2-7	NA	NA	TGTGCCAGTAGCCCCGCGGGCTTCTACGAGCAGTACTTC	CASSPAGFYEQYF
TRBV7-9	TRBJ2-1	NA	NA	TGTGCCAGCAGCTTAGTGGTCGGGTGGTCCTACAATGAGCAGTTCTTC	CASSLVVGWSYNEQFF
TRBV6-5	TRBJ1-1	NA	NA	TGTGCCAGCAGTTACTCGAGAACGGGGACCACTGAAGCTTTCTTT	CASSYSRTGTTEAFF
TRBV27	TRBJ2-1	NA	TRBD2	TGTGCCAGCAGGGCCGGGACTAGCCACAATAATGAGCAGTTCTTC	CASRAGTSHNNEQFF
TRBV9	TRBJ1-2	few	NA	TGTGCCAGCAACCCTGCCCACGGCTACACCTTC	CASNPAHGYTF
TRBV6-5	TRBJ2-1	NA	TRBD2	TGTGCCAGTTTCCTGGGCACTAGCGGTGAGCAGTTCTTC	CASFLGTSGEQFF
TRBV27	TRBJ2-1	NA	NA	TGTGCCAGCAGTACCAGACTCCAAAAGGGAAATGAGCAGTTCTTC	CASSTRLQKGNEQFF
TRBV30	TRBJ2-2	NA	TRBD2	TGTGCCTGGCGGGGGGGCCAGTTTGCCGGGGAGCTGTTTTTT	CAWRGGQFAGELFF
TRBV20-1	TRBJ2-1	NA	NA	TGCAGTGCTAGGGACAATGAGCAGTTCTTC	CSARDNEQFF
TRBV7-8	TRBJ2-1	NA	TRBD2	TGTGCCAGCAGACTCTATAGGGAACTAGCGGGAGGATCATACAATGAGCAGTTCTTC	CASRLYRELAGGSYNEQFF
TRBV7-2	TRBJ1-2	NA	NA	TGTGCCAGCAGGGGTTTCGCTAACTATGGCTACACCTTC	CASRGFANYGYTF
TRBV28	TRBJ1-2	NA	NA	TGTGCCAGCAGTTTAGACAGGAACTATGGCTACACCTTC	CASSLDRNYGYTF
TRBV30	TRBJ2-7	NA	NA	TGTGCCTGGAGTTCCCCCCCGCCGGAGCCCGGGCCCTACGAGCAGTACTTC	CAWSSPPPEPGPYEQYF
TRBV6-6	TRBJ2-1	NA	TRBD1	TGTGCCAGCAGTGACAGGGACAGATCCTACAATGAGCAGTTCTTC	CASSDRDRSYNEQFF
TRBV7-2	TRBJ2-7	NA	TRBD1	TGTGCCAGCAGCTCCCCGGGACAGGGGAACGAGCAGTACTTC	CASSSPGQGNEQYF
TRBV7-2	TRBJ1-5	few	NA	TGTGCCAGCATAGAGGGCTACAATCAGCCCCAGCATTTT	CASIEGYNQPQHF
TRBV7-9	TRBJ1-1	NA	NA	TGTGCCAGCAGCCTGGCGGGAAGTAGTACTGAAGCTTTCTTT	CASSLAGSSTEAFF
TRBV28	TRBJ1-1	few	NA	TGTATGGGGGCGACTGCCTCTGAAGCTTTCTTT	CMGATASEAFF
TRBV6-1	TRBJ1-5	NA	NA	TGTGCCAGCAGTGAAGTGGAGGGGCTCGGCAATCAGCCCCAGCATTTT	CASSEVEGLGNQPQHF
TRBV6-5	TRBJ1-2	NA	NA	TGTGCCAGCAGTTACCTGGGCAGTGACTATGGCTACACCTTC	CASSYLGSDYGYTF
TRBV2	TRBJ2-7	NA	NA	TGTGCCAGCAGTGGACTTTCTACGCCCTACGAGCAGTACTTC	CASSGLSTPYEQYF
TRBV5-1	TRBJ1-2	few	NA	TGCGCCAGCAGAGGTTATGGCTACACCTTC	CASRGYGYTF
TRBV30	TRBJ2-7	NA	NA	TGTGCCTGGAGTGCGGGACATCGAGGGGGTGGGCAGTACTTC	CAWSAGHRGGGQYF
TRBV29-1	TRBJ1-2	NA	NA	TGCAGCGTTGACGGGCGGGCAGGCTACACCTTC	CSVDGRAGYTF
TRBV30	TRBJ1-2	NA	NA	TGTGCCTGGAGTGTGGCAGGTGGCTACACCTTC	CAWSVAGGYTF
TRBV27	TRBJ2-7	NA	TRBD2	TGTGCCAGCACGGTTGCGGGAGGGCCTTTGAACGAGCAGTACTTC	CASTVAGGPLNEQYF
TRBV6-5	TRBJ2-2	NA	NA	TGTGCCAGCAGGGGGGGGGAGCTGTTTTTT	CASRGGELFF
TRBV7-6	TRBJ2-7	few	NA	TGTGCCAGCAGCCCCGAGGAGCTAGCAGGGGAGCAGTACTTC	CASSPEELAGEQYF
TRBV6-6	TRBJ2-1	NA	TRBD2	TGTGCCAGCAGTTACGCAGCGGGAGGTAATGAGCAGTTCTTC	CASSYAAGGNEQFF
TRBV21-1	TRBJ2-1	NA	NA	TGTGCCAGCAGCAGAGCGGGAGCAGGTGAGCAGTTCTTC	CASSRAGAGEQFF
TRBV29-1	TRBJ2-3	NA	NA	TGCAGCGTTCCCCAAGGGAGGAGGGCCGATACGCAGTATTTT	CSVPQGRRADTQYF
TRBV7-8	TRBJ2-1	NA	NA	TGTGCCAGCAGCCTAGGTCCAGCGCGTGGCAATGAGCAGTTCTTC	CASSLGPARGNEQFF
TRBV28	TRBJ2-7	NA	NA	TGTGCCAGCAATGGACACGGAAACATCTACGAGCAGTACTTC	CASNGHGNIYEQYF
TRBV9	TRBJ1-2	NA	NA	TGTGCCAGCAGCGACGGTACGGGACGGATCTATGGCTACACCTTC	CASSDGTGRIYGYTF
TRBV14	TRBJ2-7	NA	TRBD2	TGTGCCAGCAGCAGCGGGGCCGGGGGCGAGCAGTACTTC	CASSSGAGGEQYF
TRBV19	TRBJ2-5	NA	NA	TGTGCCAGTAGTTACGGCTTCGGAGAGACCCAGTACTTC	CASSYGFGETQYF
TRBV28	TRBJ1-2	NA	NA	TGTGCCAGCAGTTTTGGTAGAGCTAACTATGGCTACACCTTC	CASSFGRANYGYTF
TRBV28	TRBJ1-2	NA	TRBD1	TGTGCCAGCAGTCCAGGGGGCGGCTATGGCTACACCTTC	CASSPGGGYGYTF
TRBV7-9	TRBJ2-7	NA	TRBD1	TGTGCCAGCAGCCCCAATATCAGACCGGGACAGGGCTCCTACGAGCAGTACTTC	CASSPNIRPGQGSYEQYF
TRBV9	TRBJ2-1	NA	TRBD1	TGTGCCAGCAGCGCCGAACTGCCGGGACAGCCCTACAATGAGCAGTTCTTC	CASSAELPGQPYNEQFF
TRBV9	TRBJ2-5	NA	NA	TGTGCCAGCAGCCCCCGGTATGGTCCCCAGACCCAGTACTTC	CASSPRYGPQTQYF
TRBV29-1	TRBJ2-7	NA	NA	TGCAGCGTTGGGGGGCAGGGCCTTACCTACGAGCAGTACTTC	CSVGGQGLTYEQYF
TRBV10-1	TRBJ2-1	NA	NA	TGCGCCAGCAGTGAAGTTTGGGGTAATGAGCAGTTCTTC	CASSEVWGNEQFF
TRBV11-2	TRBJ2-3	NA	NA	TGTGCCAGCACCTTCAGGGGATCAGATACGCAGTATTTT	CASTFRGSDTQYF